The clone carrying this T cell receptor (beta chain) was counted a few times. Stated time point: newly diagnosed GD, antithyroid drugs for less than 3 months. RNA isolated from PBMCs was used to make the TCR library. In building TCR beta libraries, iRepertoire HTBI primers were used together with Arm-PCR of CDR3 regions. TCRdb passed the multiplex PCR reads through MiXCR, listing each CDR3 protein once. The data contain 400,000 to 650,000 distinct CDR3 sequences, roughly 15% of them singletons. The data originate from a study of regulatory T cells in long-lasting Graves disease. This CDR3 has 12 residues. V shed 8 bases and J 5 bases; nucleotides not matched to a gene: 1. Germline V lookup: CDR1 KGHDR, CDR2 SFDVKD. These same data were also listed under a study on T cells in Graves' hyperthyroidism and ophthalmopathy.

The chain joins TRBV24-1 to TRBJ2-2, with 7 bases identical to TRBD1. The TCR was taken from a woman aged 40 to 65 with Graves disease. Sequenced material: peripheral blood mononuclear cells (PBMCs), taken at new diagnosis, from a patient treated with antithyroid drugs. The CDR3 DNA reads TGTGCCACCAACAGGGGAACCGGGGAGCTGTTTTTT. It specifies CATNRGTGELFF.